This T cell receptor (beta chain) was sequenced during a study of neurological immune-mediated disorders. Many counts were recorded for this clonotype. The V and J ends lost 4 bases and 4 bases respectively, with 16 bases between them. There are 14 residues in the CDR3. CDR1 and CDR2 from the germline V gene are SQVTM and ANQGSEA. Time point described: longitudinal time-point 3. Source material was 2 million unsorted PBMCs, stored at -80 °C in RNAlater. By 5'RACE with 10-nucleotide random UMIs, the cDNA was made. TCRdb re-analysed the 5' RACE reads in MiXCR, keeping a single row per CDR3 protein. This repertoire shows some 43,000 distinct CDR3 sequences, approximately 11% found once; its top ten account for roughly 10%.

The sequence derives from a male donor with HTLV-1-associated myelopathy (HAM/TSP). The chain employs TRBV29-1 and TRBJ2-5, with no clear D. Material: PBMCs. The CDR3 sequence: CSVASVGISETQYF. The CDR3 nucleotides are TGCAGCGTTGCGAGTGTGGGGATTTCAGAGACCCAGTACTTC.